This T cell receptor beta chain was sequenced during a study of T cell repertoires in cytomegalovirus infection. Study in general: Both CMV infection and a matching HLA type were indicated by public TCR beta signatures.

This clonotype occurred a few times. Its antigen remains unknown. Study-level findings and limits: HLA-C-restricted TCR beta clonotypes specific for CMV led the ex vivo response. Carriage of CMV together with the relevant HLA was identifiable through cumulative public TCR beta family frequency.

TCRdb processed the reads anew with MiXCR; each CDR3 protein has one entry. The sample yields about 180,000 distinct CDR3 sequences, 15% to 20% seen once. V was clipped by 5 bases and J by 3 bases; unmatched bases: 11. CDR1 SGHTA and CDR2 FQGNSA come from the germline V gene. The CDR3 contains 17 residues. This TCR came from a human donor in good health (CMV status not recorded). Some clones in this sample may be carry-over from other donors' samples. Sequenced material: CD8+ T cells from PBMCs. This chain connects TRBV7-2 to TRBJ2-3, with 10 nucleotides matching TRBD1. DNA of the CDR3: TGTGCCAGCAGCCGCTTCCGGGACAGGGGTCAAACAGATACGCAGTATTTT. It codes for CASSRFRDRGQTDTQYF.